The next 7 T cell receptor beta chains were all read from a single sample in a study of naive and memory T cell subsets. Study-wide results and limits: Especially in CD8 cells, naive repertoires contained a few larger clonotypes, possibly CD45RA-re-expressing memory cells.

Their target antigens are unknown. The beta constant-region primer was an equimolar mix of two oligonucleotides covering TRBC1 and TRBC2. Ligated cDNA was amplified by four rounds of PCR with nested alpha and beta constant-region primers and SP2. TCRdb re-analysed the UMI-ligation and nested PCR reads in MiXCR, keeping a single row per CDR3 protein. The sample has around 160,000 distinct CDR3 sequences; roughly 22% are singletons. Material: naive CD4+ T cells from blood. Receptors were obtained from a human donor in good health.

This clonotype has only a few counts. As DNA, the CDR3 is TGCAGCGTTGTGGCCGCTGGCTATGGCTACACCTTC. Translated, it gives CSVVAAGYGYTF. The V and J genes are TRBV29-1 and TRBJ1-2; no firm D call. CDR3 length: 12 residues. Germline V gene data show CDR1 as SQVTM and CDR2 as ANQGSEA. Trimming left V 4 bases short and J 4 bases short, with 10 bases between.

V gene TRBV7-3 combines with J gene TRBJ1-1; D gene ambiguous. The V and J ends lost 5 bases and 10 bases respectively, with 17 bases between them. The CDR3 has 13 amino acids. The germline V gene encodes CDR1 SGHTA and CDR2 FQGTGA. The CDR3 region is CASSPRPGHTAFF. CDR3 DNA: TGTGCCAGCAGCCCCCGCCCGGGTCATACAGCTTTCTTT. The full variable domain, completed using reference TRBV7-3 and TRBJ1-1, is GAGVSQTPSNKVTEKGKYVELRCDPISGHTALYWYRQSLGQGPEFLIYFQGTGAADDSGLPNDRFFAVRPEGSVSTLKIQRTERGDSAVYLCASSPRPGHTAFFGQGTRLTVV.

V gene TRBV19 combines with J gene TRBJ1-5; D gene ambiguous. Germline V lookup: CDR1 LNHDA, CDR2 SQIVND (reference sequence). This CDR3 has 17 amino acids. Trimming took 5 bases from V and 1 from J, leaving 18 bases between them. The CDR3 region has the DNA TGTGCCAGTAGTTTGGAGTGGGGTACGTTAAGCAATCAGCCCCAGCATTTT. This translates into CASSLEWGTLSNQPQHF. The whole variable domain, remainder taken from reference TRBV19 and TRBJ1-5, is DGGITQSPKYLFRKEGQNVTLSCEQNLNHDAMYWYRQDPGQGLRLIYYSQIVNDFQKGDIAEGYSVSREKKESFPLTVTSAQKNPTAFYLCASSLEWGTLSNQPQHFGDGTRLSIL.

This chain uses TRBV20-1 with TRBJ2-7; D may be TRBD1 (5 bases). Per the germline V gene, CDR1 is DFQATT and CDR2 is SNEGSKA (reference sequence). V gave up 0 bases and J gave up 7 bases, with 16 bases separating them. The CDR3 covers 14 residues. The DNA of the CDR3 is TGCAGTGCTAGAGATGAGGCAGGGCTGGGGGAGCAGTACTTC. It translates to CSARDEAGLGEQYF.

This clonotype has a count of ten or more. A read error may produce the germline difference seen at one junction end. This rearrangement joins TRBV20-1 to TRBJ2-7; D is uncertain. CDR3 length equals 10 residues. Germline assignment: CDR1 DFQATT and CDR2 SNEGSKA (reference sequence). CDR3 amino acids: CSALRGRKEF. The CDR3 coding sequence is TGCAGTGCCCTCCGAGGCAGGAAGGAATTC.

In this sample, this clonotype turned up a few times. This chain links TRBV9 with TRBJ2-2; D not resolved. The CDR3 runs 15 residues. CDR1 SGDLS and CDR2 YYNGEE come from the germline V gene. Trimming pared 2 bases from V and 4 bases from J, leaving 12 bases between. The DNA of the CDR3 is TGTGCCAGCAGCGTCGCCGCCCCGGGCACCGGGGAGCTGTTTTTT. Translation: CASSVAAPGTGELFF.

This clonotype came up a few times. The chain links TRBV7-2 to TRBJ2-1; weak D call: TRBD1 (5 bases). The germline V gene has CDR1 SGHTA and CDR2 FQGNSA. The CDR3 runs to 15 residues. Trimming shortened V by 2 bases and J by 0 bases, and 8 bases separated the two germline ends. CDR3 bases: TGTGCCAGCAGCTTAAGGGGCGGCTCCTACAATGAGCAGTTCTTC. It is translated as CASSLRGGSYNEQFF.